This T cell receptor beta chain was recorded in a study of human T cells and chemical hapten exposure. In the study overall: During the roughly 25-week study period, patients had diphenylcyclopropenone applied to the scalp every week.

The study's library attached unique molecular identifiers to single cDNA molecules. TCRdb reprocessed the RACE reads via MiXCR and lists one record per CDR3 protein. The table has about 380,000 distinct CDR3 sequences, approximately 5.1% seen once. This clonotype was picked up many times. V shed 0 bases and J shed 0 bases, with 11 bases lying between them. The CDR3 consists of 17 residues. Germline loops: CDR1 SGHVS, CDR2 FNYEAQ. Time point: pre-sensitization, week 0. The treatment: therapeutic diphenylcyclopropenone sensitization with weekly scalp DPC. Non-pregnant alopecia patients aged 18 to 70, suitable for DPC therapy.

The rearrangement uses TRBV7-6 and TRBJ1-4; no firm D call. The input for sequencing was whole blood, taken in connection with sensitization to the hapten diphenylcyclopropenone (DPC). This sequence originates from a woman aged 45 to 65 with alopecia areata. Some clones in this sample may be carry-over from other donors' samples. This CDR3 is CASSLARVPATNEKLFF. The CDR3 coding sequence is TGTGCCAGCAGCTTAGCCCGGGTCCCCGCAACTAATGAAAAACTGTTTTTT. Supplemented by reference TRBV7-6 and TRBJ1-4, the full variable domain reads GAGVSQSPRYKVTKRGQDVALRCDPISGHVSLYWYRQALGQGPEFLTYFNYEAQQDKSGLPNDRFSAERPEGSISTLTIQRTEQRDSAMYRCASSLARVPATNEKLFFGSGTQLSVL.